These T cell receptor beta chains were read from a single sample in a study of cytomegalovirus exposure and HLA in healthy donors. Assay: immunoSEQ multiplex PCR; the TCRdb copy retains only in-frame clones and omits some. The data hold tens of thousands of clones, with approximately 71% observed a single time. The specimen was PBMCs. Receptor source: a man aged 60 to 69 in good health and CMV-seropositive. CDR3s include the opening cysteine and the closing phenylalanine or tryptophan. D genes are given only for firm matches. Not every row has a clone size; where given, it reads once, few, many or a size class.

j_call: TRBJ1-6
v_call: TRBV4-1
d_call: .
clone_size: .
cdr3_nt: TGCGCCAGCAGCCAAGGGAGCTCCTATAATTCACCCCTCCACTTT
cdr3_aa: CASSQGSSYNSPLHF

j_call: TRBJ2-1
v_call: TRBV6-6
d_call: TRBD2
clone_size: .
cdr3_nt: TGTGCCAGCAGACCCGGGACTAGCGGGGGGGCGGAAGAGCAGTTCTTC
cdr3_aa: CASRPGTSGGAEEQFF

j_call: TRBJ1-1
v_call: TRBV2
d_call: TRBD1
clone_size: .
cdr3_nt: TGTGCCAGCAGGGGACAGGGGGGGGACACTGAAGCTTTCTTT
cdr3_aa: CASRGQGGDTEAFF

j_call: TRBJ2-3
v_call: TRBV4-2
d_call: .
clone_size: .
cdr3_nt: TGTGCCAGCAGCCGAGGGCTAAGCACAGATACGCAGTATTTT
cdr3_aa: CASSRGLSTDTQYF

j_call: TRBJ2-7
v_call: TRBV5-4
d_call: TRBD1
clone_size: few
cdr3_nt: TGTGCCAGCAGCCCCAATACAGGGGTTTACGAGCAGTACTTC
cdr3_aa: CASSPNTGVYEQYF

j_call: TRBJ2-3
v_call: TRBV5-6
d_call: .
clone_size: .
cdr3_nt: TGTGCCAGCAGCTCTACGACCGAGGTTACAGATACGCAGTATTTT
cdr3_aa: CASSSTTEVTDTQYF

j_call: TRBJ1-1
v_call: TRBV5-6
d_call: TRBD1
clone_size: few
cdr3_nt: TGTGCCAGCAGCATGGACAGGGTTGAAGCTTTCTTT
cdr3_aa: CASSMDRVEAFF

j_call: TRBJ1-2
v_call: TRBV20-1
d_call: TRBD1
clone_size: .
cdr3_nt: TGCAGTGCCACAGGGGCCTATGGCTACACCTTC
cdr3_aa: CSATGAYGYTF

j_call: TRBJ2-2
v_call: TRBV7-9
d_call: .
clone_size: once
cdr3_nt: TGTGCCAGCGGGTACAGGGCCGCCGGAACCGGGGAGCTGTTTTTT
cdr3_aa: CASGYRAAGTGELFF

j_call: TRBJ1-4
v_call: TRBV21-1
d_call: .
clone_size: .
cdr3_nt: TGTGCCAGCAGCACGGAAGGAGGGGAATCTGCAACTAATGAAAAACTGTTTTTT
cdr3_aa: CASSTEGGESATNEKLFF

j_call: TRBJ2-7
v_call: TRBV6-1
d_call: .
clone_size: .
cdr3_nt: TGTGCCAGCAACGAGGGCAGCTCCTACGAGCAGTACTTC
cdr3_aa: CASNEGSSYEQYF

j_call: TRBJ2-7
v_call: TRBV11-2
d_call: TRBD2
clone_size: .
cdr3_nt: TGTGCCAGCAGCTCCTGGCTAGCGGGGTCCTACGAGCAGTACTTC
cdr3_aa: CASSSWLAGSYEQYF

j_call: TRBJ1-6
v_call: TRBV6-5
d_call: .
clone_size: few
cdr3_nt: TGTGCCAGCAGTTACGCGGGCAGGAGAATGAATTCACCCCTCCACTTT
cdr3_aa: CASSYAGRRMNSPLHF

j_call: TRBJ2-1
v_call: TRBV6-1
d_call: .
clone_size: .
cdr3_nt: TGTGCCAGCAGTGAAGGAGCCTACTACAATGAGCAGTTCTTC
cdr3_aa: CASSEGAYYNEQFF

j_call: TRBJ2-7
v_call: TRBV28
d_call: TRBD1
clone_size: few
cdr3_nt: TGTGCCAGCAGTTCCGGGACAGCGCTTTACGAGCAGTACTTC
cdr3_aa: CASSSGTALYEQYF

j_call: TRBJ1-1
v_call: TRBV19
d_call: TRBD1
clone_size: .
cdr3_nt: TGTGCCAGTAGTTCTTACAGGGGCTTGAACACTGAAGCTTTCTTT
cdr3_aa: CASSSYRGLNTEAFF

j_call: TRBJ2-7
v_call: TRBV6-5
d_call: TRBD1
clone_size: .
cdr3_nt: TGTGCCAGCAGTTTATGGAGACAGGGCTCCTACGAGCAGTACTTC
cdr3_aa: CASSLWRQGSYEQYF

j_call: TRBJ2-2
v_call: TRBV28
d_call: TRBD2
clone_size: .
cdr3_nt: TGTGCCACCGCCCCGGCTAGCGGGGGGTATAGCACCGGGGAGCTGTTTTTT
cdr3_aa: CATAPASGGYSTGELFF

j_call: TRBJ2-1
v_call: TRBV6-5
d_call: TRBD2
clone_size: .
cdr3_nt: TGTGCCAGCGCGAGCGGGAGTAAGGGTGAGCAGTTCTTC
cdr3_aa: CASASGSKGEQFF

j_call: TRBJ1-2
v_call: TRBV19
d_call: .
clone_size: .
cdr3_nt: TGTGCCACCTGGGAGGTCAACTATGGCTACACCTTC
cdr3_aa: CATWEVNYGYTF